This record looks at one T cell receptor (beta chain) sequence and its context. This specimen belongs to a study of T cells in Graves' hyperthyroidism and ophthalmopathy. This CDR3 is 14 amino acids long. Germline CDR1 SQVTM, CDR2 ANQGSEA. After removal of 6 bases from V and 4 bases from J, the junction contained 10 bases not matched to a gene. Amplified TCR beta CDR3 regions derived from RNA transcripts. Initially, a first-round RT-PCR of the TCR CDR3 employed the HTBI primer set. TCRdb reprocessed the multiplex PCR reads via MiXCR and lists one record per CDR3 protein. The sample lists 350,000 or so distinct CDR3 sequences; 15% to 20% were seen once.

The receptor's source is a woman in her forties or fifties with Graves' hyperthyroidism. Material for sequencing was blood. The genes are TRBV29-1 and TRBJ2-7, with 9 positions matching TRBD1. The CDR3: CSVEPGQGRYEQYF. Here the CDR3 DNA reads TGCAGCGTCGAACCGGGACAGGGTAGATACGAGCAGTACTTC.